This TCR beta chain was obtained from a study of kidney transplant recipient with SARS-CoV-2 infection. With regard to this clonotype: This may arise from a read error, as a much more abundant clone is one base away.

Germline CDR1 is MNHNS and CDR2 is SASEGT. This CDR3 has 14 residues. MiXCR, applied by TCRdb to the reads, yields one record per CDR3 protein. Among about 240,000 distinct CDR3 sequences listed, 29% were seen once. The starting material was a blood sample, obtained at baseline and between days 110 and 120 from a kidney transplant recipient. The V gene is TRBV6-1, the J gene TRBJ1-6; 11 bases map to TRBD1. The sequence came from a young adult male patient who had COVID-19 and was a kidney transplant recipient. The graft donor may account for some of the T cells. CDR3 in amino acids: CTSSEGTGGSPLHF. Written as DNA, the CDR3 is TGTACCAGCAGTGAAGGGACAGGGGGTTCACCCCTCCACTTT.